This TCR beta chain stems from a study of shared clonotypes between healthy human individuals. Study-level results: Among a few donors, about 4.6% of naive CD4 clonotypes were found in common. Rarefaction curves obtained for sorted subsets showed sequencing incomplete despite large depth.

Concerning this clone: Its antigen is undetermined.

Each subset's genomic DNA was shared equally among a number of immunoSEQ plates. Per the original methods: Sequence data from immunoSEQ were junction-only and lacked quality scores; consequently, filtering differed. The method was immunoSEQ multiplex PCR; TCRdb's version includes in-frame clones alone and lacks a portion of them. V, J and clone size are taken as reported in that table, and D and trimming were inferred from the DNA itself. The data show 2 million to 2.5 million clones, 85% to 95% seen once. Germline V gene lookup returns CDR1 MDHEN and CDR2 SYDVKM. Trimming pared 7 bases from V and 0 bases from J, leaving 12 bases between. This CDR3 region has 15 residues.

The chain links TRBV28 to TRBJ2-2; D is perhaps TRBD2 (6 bases). Sequenced: naive CD4+ T cells from PBMCs. Subset defined: CD45RA+ positively selected. The TCR comes from a man aged 18 to 29 in good health. Some clones in this sample may be carry-over from other donors' samples. The CDR3 DNA reads as TGTGCCAGCATCACCGGGACTCCGAACACCGGGGAGCTGTTTTTT. Residues: CASITGTPNTGELFF.